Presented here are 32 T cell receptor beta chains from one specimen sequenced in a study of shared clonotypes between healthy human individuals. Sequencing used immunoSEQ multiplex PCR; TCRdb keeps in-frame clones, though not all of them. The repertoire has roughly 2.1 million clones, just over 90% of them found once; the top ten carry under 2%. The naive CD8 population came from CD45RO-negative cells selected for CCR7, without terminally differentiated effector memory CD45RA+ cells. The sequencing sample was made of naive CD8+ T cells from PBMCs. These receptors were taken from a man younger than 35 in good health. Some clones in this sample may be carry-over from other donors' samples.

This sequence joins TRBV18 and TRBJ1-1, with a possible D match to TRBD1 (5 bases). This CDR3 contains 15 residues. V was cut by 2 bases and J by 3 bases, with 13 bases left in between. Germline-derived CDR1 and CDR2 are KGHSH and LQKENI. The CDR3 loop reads CASSPGTGPYTEAFF. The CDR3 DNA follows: TGTGCCAGCTCACCAGGGACTGGCCCTTACACTGAAGCTTTCTTT.

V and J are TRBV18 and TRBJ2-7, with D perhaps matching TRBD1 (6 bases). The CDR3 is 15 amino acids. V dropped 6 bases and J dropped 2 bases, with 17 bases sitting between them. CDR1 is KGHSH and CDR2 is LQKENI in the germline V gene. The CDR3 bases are TGTGCCAGCTCGCAACGACAGGTCTTCCCCTACGAGCAGTACTTC. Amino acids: CASSQRQVFPYEQYF.

The CDR3 region is CASSVGMSGQRTGELFF. Here the CDR3 DNA reads TGTGCCAGCAGCGTAGGGATGTCGGGACAGAGAACCGGGGAGCTGTTTTTT. The rearrangement joins TRBV9 to TRBJ2-2, with 7 bases fitting TRBD1. Germline V lookup: CDR1 SGDLS, CDR2 YYNGEE. This CDR3 has 17 amino acids. J gave up 5 bases and V 0 bases, and 10 bases lay outside the gene matches.

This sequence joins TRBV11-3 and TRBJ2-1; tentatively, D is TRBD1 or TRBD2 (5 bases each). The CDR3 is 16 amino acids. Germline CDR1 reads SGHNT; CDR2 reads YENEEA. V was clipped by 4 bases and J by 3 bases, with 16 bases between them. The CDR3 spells CASSSFGTAGYNEQFF. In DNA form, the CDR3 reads TGTGCCAGCAGCTCCTTCGGGACGGCTGGCTACAATGAGCAGTTCTTC.

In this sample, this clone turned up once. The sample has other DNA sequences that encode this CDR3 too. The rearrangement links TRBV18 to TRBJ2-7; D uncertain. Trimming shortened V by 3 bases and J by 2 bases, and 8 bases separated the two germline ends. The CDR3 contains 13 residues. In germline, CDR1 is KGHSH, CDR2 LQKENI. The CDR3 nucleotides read TGTGCCAGCTCACCTCTCGACACCTACGAGCAGTACTTC. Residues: CASSPLDTYEQYF. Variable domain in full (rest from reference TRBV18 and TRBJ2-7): NAGVMQNPRHLVRRRGQEARLRCSPMKGHSHVYWYRQLPEEGLKFMVYLQKENIIDESGMPKERFSAEFPKEGPSILRIQQVVRGDSAAYFCASSPLDTYEQYFGPGTRLTVT.

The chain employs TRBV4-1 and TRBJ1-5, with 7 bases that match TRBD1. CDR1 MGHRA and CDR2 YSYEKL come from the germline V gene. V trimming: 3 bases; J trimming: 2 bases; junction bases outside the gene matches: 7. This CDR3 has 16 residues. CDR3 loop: CASSQETGSGNQPQHF. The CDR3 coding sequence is TGCGCCAGCAGCCAGGAGACAGGGTCGGGCAATCAGCCCCAGCATTTT.

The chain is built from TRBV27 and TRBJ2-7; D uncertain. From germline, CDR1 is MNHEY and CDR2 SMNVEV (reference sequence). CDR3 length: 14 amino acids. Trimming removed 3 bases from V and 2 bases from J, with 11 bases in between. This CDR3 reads CASSFNSRAYEQYF. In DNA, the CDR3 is TGTGCCAGCAGTTTCAACTCTCGGGCCTACGAGCAGTACTTC.

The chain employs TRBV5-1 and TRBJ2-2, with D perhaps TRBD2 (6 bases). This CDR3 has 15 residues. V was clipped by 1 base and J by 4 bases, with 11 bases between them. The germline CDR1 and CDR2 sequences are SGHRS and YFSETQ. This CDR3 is CASSLLPGATGELFF. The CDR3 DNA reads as TGCGCCAGCAGCTTGCTTCCGGGAGCCACCGGGGAGCTGTTTTTT.

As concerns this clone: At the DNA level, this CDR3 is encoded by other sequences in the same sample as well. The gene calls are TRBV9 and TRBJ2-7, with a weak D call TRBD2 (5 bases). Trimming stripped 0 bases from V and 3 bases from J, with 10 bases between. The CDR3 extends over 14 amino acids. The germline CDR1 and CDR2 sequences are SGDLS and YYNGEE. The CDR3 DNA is TGTGCCAGCAGCGTAGGAGGGTATGACTACGAGCAGTACTTC. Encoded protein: CASSVGGYDYEQYF.

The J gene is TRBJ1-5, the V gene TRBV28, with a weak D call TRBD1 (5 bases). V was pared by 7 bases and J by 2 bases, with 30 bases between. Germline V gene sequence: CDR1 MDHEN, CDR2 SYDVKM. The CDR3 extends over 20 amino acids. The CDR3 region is CASNLWDLETEGNGNQPQHF. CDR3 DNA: TGTGCCAGCAACCTTTGGGATCTAGAGACAGAGGGGAATGGCAATCAGCCCCAGCATTTT. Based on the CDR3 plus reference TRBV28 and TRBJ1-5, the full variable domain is DVKVTQSSRYLVKRTGEKVFLECVQDMDHENMFWYRQDPGLGLRLIYFSYDVKMKEKGDIPEGYSVSREKKERFSLILESASTNQTSMYLCASNLWDLETEGNGNQPQHFGDGTRLSIL.

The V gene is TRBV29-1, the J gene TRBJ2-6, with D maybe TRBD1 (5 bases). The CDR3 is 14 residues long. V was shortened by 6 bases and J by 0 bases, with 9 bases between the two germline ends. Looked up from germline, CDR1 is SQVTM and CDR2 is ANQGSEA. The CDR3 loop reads CSVRQSSGANVLTF. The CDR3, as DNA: TGCAGCGTCAGACAGAGCTCTGGGGCCAACGTCCTGACTTTC.

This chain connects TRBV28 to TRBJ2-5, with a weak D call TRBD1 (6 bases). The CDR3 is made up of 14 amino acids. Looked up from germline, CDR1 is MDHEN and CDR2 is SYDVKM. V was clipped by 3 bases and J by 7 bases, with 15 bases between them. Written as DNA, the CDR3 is TGTGCCAGCAGTTTTCGGACAGCTGAGTTGACCCAGTACTTC. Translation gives CASSFRTAELTQYF.

In DNA, the CDR3 is TGTGCCAGCAGCTTAACCCCGGGCACAGATACGCAGTATTTT. The encoded protein is CASSLTPGTDTQYF. V usage is TRBV7-2 and J usage is TRBJ2-3; no definite D call. CDR1 SGHTA and CDR2 FQGNSA come from the germline V gene. Trimming took off 2 bases at V and 1 base at J, with 7 bases between the two ends. The CDR3 covers 14 residues.

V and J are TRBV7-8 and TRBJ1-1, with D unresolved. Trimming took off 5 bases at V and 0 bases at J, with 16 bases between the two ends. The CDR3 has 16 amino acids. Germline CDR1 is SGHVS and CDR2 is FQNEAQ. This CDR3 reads CASSRIRTQMNTEAFF. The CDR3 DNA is TGTGCCAGCAGCCGGATTAGGACCCAGATGAACACTGAAGCTTTCTTT.

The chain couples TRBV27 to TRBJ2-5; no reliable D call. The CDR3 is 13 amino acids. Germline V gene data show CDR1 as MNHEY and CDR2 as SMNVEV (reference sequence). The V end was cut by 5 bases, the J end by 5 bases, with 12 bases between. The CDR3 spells CASSHQVRETQYF. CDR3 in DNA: TGTGCCAGCAGTCATCAGGTTAGGGAGACCCAGTACTTC.

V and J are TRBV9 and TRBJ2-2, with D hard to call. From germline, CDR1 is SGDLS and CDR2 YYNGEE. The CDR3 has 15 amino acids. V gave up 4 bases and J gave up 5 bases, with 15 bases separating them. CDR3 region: CASSLFGDETGELFF. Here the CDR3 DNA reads TGTGCCAGCAGCTTATTTGGAGATGAGACCGGGGAGCTGTTTTTT.

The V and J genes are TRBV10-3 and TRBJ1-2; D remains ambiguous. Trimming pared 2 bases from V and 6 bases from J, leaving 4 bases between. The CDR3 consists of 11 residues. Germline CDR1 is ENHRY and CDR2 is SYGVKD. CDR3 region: CAISEQDGYTF. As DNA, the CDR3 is TGTGCCATCAGTGAGCAGGATGGCTACACCTTC.

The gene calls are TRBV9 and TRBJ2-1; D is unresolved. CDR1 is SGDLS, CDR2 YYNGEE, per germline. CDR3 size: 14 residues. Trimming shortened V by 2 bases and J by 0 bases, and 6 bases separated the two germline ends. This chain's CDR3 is CASSVFSSYNEQFF. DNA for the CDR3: TGTGCCAGCAGCGTGTTTAGCTCCTACAATGAGCAGTTCTTC.

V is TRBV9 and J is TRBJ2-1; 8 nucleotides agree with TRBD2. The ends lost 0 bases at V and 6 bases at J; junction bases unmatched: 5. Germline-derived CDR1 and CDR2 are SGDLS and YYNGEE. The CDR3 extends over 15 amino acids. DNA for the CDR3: TGTGCCAGCAGCGTAGCCGGCGGGACTAGCAATGAGCAGTTCTTC. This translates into CASSVAGGTSNEQFF.

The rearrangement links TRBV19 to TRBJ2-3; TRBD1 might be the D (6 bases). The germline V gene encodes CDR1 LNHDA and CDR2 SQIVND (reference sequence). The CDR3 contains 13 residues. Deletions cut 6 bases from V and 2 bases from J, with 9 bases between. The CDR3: CASSQGLTDTQYF. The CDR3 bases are TGTGCCAGTAGCCAGGGGCTCACAGATACGCAGTATTTT.

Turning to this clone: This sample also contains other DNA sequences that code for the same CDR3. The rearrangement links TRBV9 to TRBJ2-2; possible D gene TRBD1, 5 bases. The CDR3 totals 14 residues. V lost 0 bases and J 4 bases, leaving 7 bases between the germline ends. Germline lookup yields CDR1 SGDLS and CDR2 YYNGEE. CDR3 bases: TGTGCCAGCAGCGTAGGACAGTCCACCGGGGAGCTGTTTTTT. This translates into CASSVGQSTGELFF.

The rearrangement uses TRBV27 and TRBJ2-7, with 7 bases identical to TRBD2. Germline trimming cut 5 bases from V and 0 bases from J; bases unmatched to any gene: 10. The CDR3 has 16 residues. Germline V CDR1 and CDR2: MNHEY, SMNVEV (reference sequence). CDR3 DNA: TGTGCCAGCAGTCCCTCTAAGCGGGACTTCTCCTACGAGCAGTACTTC. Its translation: CASSPSKRDFSYEQYF.

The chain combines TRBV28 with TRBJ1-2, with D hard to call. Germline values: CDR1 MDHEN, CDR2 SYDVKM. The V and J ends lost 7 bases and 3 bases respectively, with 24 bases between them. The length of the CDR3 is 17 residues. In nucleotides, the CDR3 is TGTGCCAGCACCCCACGGACGGTAATCCAGATACACTATGGCTACACCTTC. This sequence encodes CASTPRTVIQIHYGYTF.

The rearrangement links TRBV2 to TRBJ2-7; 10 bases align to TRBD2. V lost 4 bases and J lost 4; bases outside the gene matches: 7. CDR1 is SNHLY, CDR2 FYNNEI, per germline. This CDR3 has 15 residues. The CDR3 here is CASSALAGVSYEQYF. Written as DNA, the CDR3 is TGTGCCAGCAGTGCCCTAGCGGGAGTGTCTTACGAGCAGTACTTC.

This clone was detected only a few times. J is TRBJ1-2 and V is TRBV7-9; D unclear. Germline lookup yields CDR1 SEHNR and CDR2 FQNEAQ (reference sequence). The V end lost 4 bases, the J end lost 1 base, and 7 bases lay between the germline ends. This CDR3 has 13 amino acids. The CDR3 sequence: CASSSLINYGYTF. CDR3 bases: TGTGCCAGCAGCTCCCTCATTAACTATGGCTACACCTTC.

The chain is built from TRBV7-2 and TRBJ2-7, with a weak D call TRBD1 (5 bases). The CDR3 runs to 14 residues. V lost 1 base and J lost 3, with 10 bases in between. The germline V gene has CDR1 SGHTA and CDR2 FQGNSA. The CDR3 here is CASSLGGVGYEQYF. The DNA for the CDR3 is TGTGCCAGCAGCTTAGGGGGCGTGGGCTACGAGCAGTACTTC.

The CDR3 here is CASRPLGSRSSPLHF. The DNA for the CDR3 is TGTGCCAGCAGACCCCTCGGGAGCCGCAGTTCACCCCTCCACTTT. The V call is TRBV6-5, the J call TRBJ1-6; the D is unclear. The V gene lost 6 bases and the J gene lost 9 bases, with 18 bases spanning the gap. CDR1 is MNHEY, CDR2 SVGAGI, per germline. The CDR3 extends over 15 amino acids.

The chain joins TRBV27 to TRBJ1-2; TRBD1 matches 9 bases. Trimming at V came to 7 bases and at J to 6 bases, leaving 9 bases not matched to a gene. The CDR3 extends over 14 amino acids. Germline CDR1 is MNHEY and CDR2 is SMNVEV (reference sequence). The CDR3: CASTMVGTGHGYTF. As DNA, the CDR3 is TGTGCCAGCACCATGGTAGGGACAGGGCATGGCTACACCTTC.

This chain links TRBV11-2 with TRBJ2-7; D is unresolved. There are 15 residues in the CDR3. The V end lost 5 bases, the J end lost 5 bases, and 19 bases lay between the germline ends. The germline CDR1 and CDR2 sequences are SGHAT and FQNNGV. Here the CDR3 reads CASSPRNAPLHEQYF. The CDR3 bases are TGTGCCAGCAGCCCAAGGAATGCCCCCCTCCACGAGCAGTACTTC.

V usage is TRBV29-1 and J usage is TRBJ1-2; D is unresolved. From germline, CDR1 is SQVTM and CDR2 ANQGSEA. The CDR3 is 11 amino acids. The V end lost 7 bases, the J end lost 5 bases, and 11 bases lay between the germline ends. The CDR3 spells CSAQALYGYTF. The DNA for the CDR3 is TGCAGCGCCCAAGCCCTTTATGGCTACACCTTC.

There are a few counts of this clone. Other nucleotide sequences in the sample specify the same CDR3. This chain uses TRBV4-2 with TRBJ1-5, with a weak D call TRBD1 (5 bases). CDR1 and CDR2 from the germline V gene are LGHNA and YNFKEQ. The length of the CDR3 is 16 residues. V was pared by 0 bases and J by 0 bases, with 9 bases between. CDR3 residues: CASSQEEGDSNQPQHF. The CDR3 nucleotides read TGTGCCAGCAGCCAAGAAGAAGGGGATAGCAATCAGCCCCAGCATTTT.

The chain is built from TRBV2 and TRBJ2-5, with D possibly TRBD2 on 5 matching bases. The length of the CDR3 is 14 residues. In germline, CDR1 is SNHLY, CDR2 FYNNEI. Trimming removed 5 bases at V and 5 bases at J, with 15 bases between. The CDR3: CASSSDASGETQYF. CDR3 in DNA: TGTGCCAGCAGTTCCGACGCCTCGGGGGAGACCCAGTACTTC. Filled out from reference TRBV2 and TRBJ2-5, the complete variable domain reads EPEVTQTPSHQVTQMGQEVILRCVPISNHLYFYWYRQILGQKVEFLVSFYNNEISEKSEIFDDQFSVERPDGSNFTLKIRSTKLEDSAMYFCASSSDASGETQYFGPGTRLLVL.